The present T cell receptor (beta chain) was sequenced within a study of cytomegalovirus exposure and HLA in healthy donors. Study-wide results and caveats: Altogether, 150 to 200 TCR beta chains were recorded as cytomegalovirus-associated. Beyond CMV serostatus, there was no information to go on about immune exposure. About 87% or about 30% of the time was how often most TCR beta V segments were productive, according to an earlier analysis.

Primers for the PCR totalled 60 Vbeta and 13 Jbeta. Measured with immunoSEQ multiplex PCR; TCRdb has only the in-frame clones, and not every one. The repertoire holds roughly 180,000 clones, about 80% seen once, with 1.3% in the top ten. A remark on this clone: Its antigen is not identified.

With 5 bases removed from V and 2 bases from J, the gap between germline ends came to 10 bases. CDR1 is SGHRS, CDR2 YFSETQ, per germline. The CDR3 sequence is 14 residues long. This TCR derives from a man aged 25-45 years in good health and CMV-seronegative. The genes are TRBV5-1 and TRBJ2-2, with D maybe TRBD1 (6 bases). Material for sequencing was PBMCs. CDR3 amino acids: CASRTGQNTGELFF. The CDR3 DNA follows: TGCGCCAGCAGGACGGGACAAAACACCGGGGAGCTGTTTTTT.